The 29 T cell receptor beta chains given below trace back to one sample, sequenced in a study of T cells in Graves' hyperthyroidism and ophthalmopathy. The source material, RNA transcripts, was used to amplify TCR beta CDR3 regions. TCR CDR3 regions were first amplified by RT-PCR with HTBI primers. Using its own MiXCR run on the multiplex PCR reads, TCRdb lists one record per CDR3 protein. The top ten clones hold less than 75% of a sample with around 350,000 distinct CDR3 sequences, around 25% of them seen once. What was sequenced was blood. All receptors come from a man aged 50-59 years with Graves' hyperthyroidism.

The sample holds a few counts of this clonotype. The V call is TRBV28, the J call TRBJ1-4, with D uncertain. The CDR3 extends over 15 amino acids. The germline V gene encodes CDR1 MDHEN and CDR2 SYDVKM. Trimming pared 3 bases from V and 0 bases from J, leaving 8 bases between. The CDR3 region has the DNA TGTGCCAGCAGTTTGGACCGAACAACTAATGAAAAACTGTTTTTT. This gives the protein CASSLDRTTNEKLFF.

The table lists this clonotype with many counts. The gene calls are TRBV12-3 or TRBV12-4 and TRBJ2-7, with D unresolved. The length of the CDR3 is 13 residues. The V end lost 5 bases, the J end lost 2 bases, and 10 bases lay between the germline ends. The CDR3 is CASSLHGAYEQYF. The CDR3 bases are TGTGCCAGCAGTCTCCACGGTGCCTACGAGCAGTACTTC.

The chain joins TRBV27 to TRBJ2-3, with TRBD2 matching over 14 bases. In germline, CDR1 is MNHEY, CDR2 SMNVEV (reference sequence). The length of the CDR3 is 19 residues. The ends lost 5 bases at V and 1 base at J; junction bases unmatched: 11. The DNA for the CDR3 is TGTGCCAGCAGTCTCACGTCCCCGGGACTAGCGGGGGGCACAGATACGCAGTATTTT. Translating it yields CASSLTSPGLAGGTDTQYF.

To note about this clonotype: The junction differs from germline at one of its ends, possibly a read error. The J gene is TRBJ2-1, the V gene TRBV20-1, with TRBD1 matching over 7 bases. Germline V gene sequence: CDR1 DFQATT, CDR2 SNEGSKA (reference sequence). The CDR3 consists of 15 residues. CDR3 nucleotides: TGCGGTGCCACGCCCGGGACAGCCCCAATGTTTGAGCAGTTCTTC. Amino acids: CGATPGTAPMFEQFF.

At least ten counts were recorded for this clonotype. The J gene is TRBJ2-7, the V gene TRBV28; tentatively, D is TRBD1 or TRBD2 (5 bases each). The CDR3 consists of 15 residues. Germline CDR1 MDHEN, CDR2 SYDVKM. Trimming removed 0 bases at V and 5 bases at J, with 14 bases between. The CDR3 DNA follows: TGTGCCAGCAGTTTATGGGTAGGCAGGGACCACGAGCAGTACTTC. It translates to CASSLWVGRDHEQYF.

This clonotype was seen a handful of times. The rearrangement joins TRBV3-1 to TRBJ2-3, with D perhaps matching TRBD2 (6 bases). CDR3 length: 18 amino acids. Germline V gives CDR1 LGHDT, CDR2 YNNKEL (reference sequence). Trimming took off 2 bases at V and 0 bases at J, with 18 bases between the two ends. The DNA for the CDR3 is TGTGCCAGCAGCCAAAAAAGATTCGGTAGCGGTAGCACAGATACGCAGTATTTT. Translation: CASSQKRFGSGSTDTQYF.

On this clonotype itself: The junction differs from germline at one of its ends, possibly a read error. This chain links TRBV20-1 with TRBJ2-3, with 12 bases that match TRBD2. The germline V gene encodes CDR1 DFQATT and CDR2 SNEGSKA (reference sequence). CDR3 length: 12 amino acids. Written as DNA, the CDR3 is TGCAGTGGGACTAGCGGGATAGATACGCGGTATTTT. It yields the protein CSGTSGIDTRYF.

This clonotype came up a few times. The chain has TRBV5-1 and TRBJ2-2; D unclear. The V end was cut by 4 bases, the J end by 2 bases, with 12 bases between. The CDR3 sequence is 15 residues long. Germline values: CDR1 SGHRS, CDR2 YFSETQ. CDR3 in amino acids: CASSPEAGNTGELFF. In DNA form, the CDR3 reads TGCGCCAGCAGCCCTGAGGCCGGTAACACCGGGGAGCTGTTTTTT.

This clonotype has only a few counts. Here the CDR3 DNA reads TGTGCCAGCAGCCGGGACTTCTTAGGGCAGCCCCAGCATTTT. This codes for CASSRDFLGQPQHF. The V and J genes are TRBV3-1 and TRBJ1-5; a possible D gene is TRBD1 (5 bases). This CDR3 is built from 14 residues. Germline CDR1 and CDR2: LGHDT and YNNKEL (reference sequence). Trimming shortened V by 4 bases and J by 7 bases, and 14 bases separated the two germline ends.

The rearrangement uses TRBV27 and TRBJ2-7; D possibly corresponds to TRBD2 (5 bases). Trimming shortened V by 3 bases and J by 1 base, and 10 bases separated the two germline ends. Germline CDR1 MNHEY, CDR2 SMNVEV (reference sequence). This CDR3 contains 14 residues. Here the CDR3 reads CASSFRRGSYEQYF. The CDR3 bases are TGTGCCAGCAGTTTCCGGAGAGGGTCCTACGAGCAGTACTTC.

This chain joins TRBV12-3 or TRBV12-4 and TRBJ1-1; D gene unclear. The CDR3 runs to 13 residues. V lost 5 bases to trimming and J lost 7 bases, with 14 bases between them. This CDR3 reads CASSVGGGNEAFF. CDR3 bases: TGTGCCAGCAGTGTGGGTGGAGGGAATGAAGCTTTCTTT.

This clonotype appeared many times. This sequence joins TRBV12-3 or TRBV12-4 and TRBJ1-1; D gene ambiguous. V gave up 4 bases and J gave up 0 bases, with 9 bases separating them. This CDR3 contains 14 residues. DNA for the CDR3: TGTGCCAGCAGTTGGACGGGAGTGAACACTGAAGCTTTCTTT. It specifies CASSWTGVNTEAFF.

This chain uses TRBV7-9 with TRBJ2-1; D remains unclear. The V end was cut by 1 base, the J end by 9 bases, with 10 bases between. From germline, CDR1 is SEHNR and CDR2 FQNEAQ (reference sequence). The CDR3 has 13 residues. Here the CDR3 DNA reads TGTGCCAGCAGCTTAGTACCCGTCGGTGAGCAGTTCTTC. It yields the protein CASSLVPVGEQFF.

This clonotype has a count of ten or more. The V gene is TRBV27, the J gene TRBJ2-1; the match to TRBD2 covers 10 bases. J was trimmed by 4 bases and V by 9 bases; bases with no gene match: 6. This CDR3 region has 14 residues. Germline CDR1 is MNHEY and CDR2 is SMNVEV (reference sequence). In nucleotides, the CDR3 is TGTGCCAGAGGAGCGGGAGGGCGGTACAATGAGCAGTTCTTC. It codes for CARGAGGRYNEQFF.

The chain is built from TRBV12-3 or TRBV12-4 and TRBJ2-5, with 10 bases lining up with TRBD2. J gave up 7 bases and V 6 bases, and 11 bases lay outside the gene matches. The CDR3 runs to 15 residues. CDR3 residues: CASSPIAGGARTQYF. The CDR3 DNA sequence: TGTGCCAGCAGCCCGATAGCGGGAGGCGCAAGGACCCAGTACTTC.

This clonotype was counted a few times. The J gene is TRBJ2-5, the V gene TRBV3-1; D tentatively fits TRBD1 or TRBD2 (5 bases each). V was shortened by 0 bases and J by 13 bases, with 12 bases between the two germline ends. This CDR3 is 12 amino acids long. CDR1 is LGHDT and CDR2 is YNNKEL in the germline V gene (reference sequence). CDR3 nucleotides: TGTGCCAGCAGCCAAGATCGGGCAGGGAGGTACTTC. Translation: CASSQDRAGRYF.

The chain is built from TRBV5-1 and TRBJ2-6; 8 bases are shared with TRBD1. With V trimmed by 3 bases and J by 3 bases, 14 bases remained unmatched. CDR3 length: 19 residues. The germline gives CDR1 SGHRS, CDR2 YFSETQ. In DNA, the CDR3 is TGCGCCAGCAGCTCGGGGCCCGGGACAGGACTCGGTGGGGCCAACGTCCTGACTTTC. Protein: CASSSGPGTGLGGANVLTF.

The sample holds many counts of this clonotype. V usage is TRBV11-2 and J usage is TRBJ2-7, with D possibly TRBD1 on 6 matching bases. The CDR3 totals 15 residues. V dropped 1 base and J dropped 1 base, with 11 bases sitting between them. The germline gives CDR1 SGHAT, CDR2 FQNNGV. The CDR3 bases are TGTGCCAGCAGCTTAGGGGTAGACAGGTCCTACGAGCAGTACTTC. It yields the protein CASSLGVDRSYEQYF.

The chain has TRBV5-1 and TRBJ1-3, with a weak D call TRBD1 (5 bases). CDR1 and CDR2 from the germline V gene are SGHRS and YFSETQ. V gave up 5 bases and J gave up 4 bases, with 16 bases separating them. The CDR3 has 15 residues. This chain's CDR3 is CASRAAGTLGNTIYF. In DNA form, the CDR3 reads TGCGCCAGCAGAGCTGCCGGGACGCTAGGAAACACCATATATTTT. Based on the CDR3 plus reference TRBV5-1 and TRBJ1-3, the full variable domain is KAGVTQTPRYLIKTRGQQVTLSCSPISGHRSVSWYQQTPGQGLQFLFEYFSETQRNKGNFPGRFSGRQFSNSRSEMNVSTLELGDSALYLCASRAAGTLGNTIYFGEGSWLTVV.

The chain joins TRBV7-9 to TRBJ2-7; D perhaps matches TRBD1 (7 bases). Germline V gives CDR1 SEHNR, CDR2 FQNEAQ (reference sequence). CDR3 size: 19 residues. Deletions cut 4 bases from V and 5 bases from J, with 30 bases between. The DNA of the CDR3 is TGTGCCAGCAGCTCCTCCCCAGGGGGGAAAATCAATTCGAGGGACGAGCAGTACTTC. This sequence encodes CASSSSPGGKINSRDEQYF. The full variable domain, rest sourced from reference TRBV7-9 and TRBJ2-7, is DTGVSQNPRHKITKRGQNVTFRCDPISEHNRLYWYRQTLGQGPEFLTYFQNEAQLEKSRLLSDRFSAERPKGSFSTLEIQRTEQGDSAMYLCASSSSPGGKINSRDEQYFGPGTRLTVT.

This clonotype was seen at least ten times. V gene TRBV28 combines with J gene TRBJ2-7, with D unresolved. The V end was cut by 3 bases, the J end by 6 bases, with 18 bases between. The germline V gene encodes CDR1 MDHEN and CDR2 SYDVKM. The CDR3 loop spans 15 amino acids. Written as DNA, the CDR3 is TGTGCCAGCAGTTTTGGACGACCCGGTGTCCCCGAGCAGTACTTC. It yields the protein CASSFGRPGVPEQYF.

V usage is TRBV28 and J usage is TRBJ1-5, with D maybe TRBD1 (5 bases). Trimming removed 8 bases at V and 5 bases at J, with 16 bases between. CDR1 MDHEN and CDR2 SYDVKM come from the germline V gene. The CDR3 has 14 residues. The CDR3: CASRTTGRHQPQHF. Written as DNA, the CDR3 is TGTGCCAGCCGGACGACGGGGCGGCATCAGCCCCAGCATTTT.

The V gene is TRBV6-1, the J gene TRBJ2-2, with D uncertain. CDR1 MNHNS and CDR2 SASEGT come from the germline V gene. The CDR3 spans 15 residues. Trimming removed 4 bases from V and 0 bases from J, with 9 bases in between. The DNA for the CDR3 is TGTGCCAGCAGTGTCACCGCAGCGAACACCGGGGAGCTGTTTTTT. The encoded protein is CASSVTAANTGELFF.

V usage is TRBV10-2 and J usage is TRBJ2-7; tentatively, D is TRBD2 (6 bases). CDR3 length: 13 residues. Germline lookup yields CDR1 WSHSY and CDR2 SAAADI. V was pared by 7 bases and J by 3 bases, with 13 bases between. CDR3 loop: CASTIAVSYEQYF. The DNA for the CDR3 is TGCGCCAGCACCATAGCGGTGAGCTACGAGCAGTACTTC.

This rearrangement joins TRBV6-1 to TRBJ2-2; 7 positions agree with TRBD2. Germline-derived CDR1 and CDR2 are MNHNS and SASEGT. This CDR3 comprises 16 residues. V shed 5 bases, J shed 7 bases, and the junction held 13 bases outside the gene matches. The CDR3 nucleotides read TGTGCCAGCAGTTCCCCGAGGGGAGGGAGCGTCGGGGAGCTGTTTTTT. Translating it yields CASSSPRGGSVGELFF.

This clonotype was counted between two and nine times. V and J are TRBV13 and TRBJ2-1, with unresolved D. The V end was cut by 3 bases, the J end by 1 base, with 10 bases between. The CDR3 runs 15 residues. The germline V gene encodes CDR1 PRHDT and CDR2 FYEKMQ (reference sequence). CDR3 region: CASSLKGWSYNEQFF. CDR3 bases: TGTGCCAGCAGCTTGAAGGGTTGGTCCTACAATGAGCAGTTCTTC. The whole variable domain, filled in from reference TRBV13 and TRBJ2-1, reads AAGVIQSPRHLIKEKRETATLKCYPIPRHDTVYWYQQGPGQDPQFLISFYEKMQSDKGSIPDRFSAQQFSDYHSELNMSSLELGDSALYFCASSLKGWSYNEQFFGPGTRLTVL.

This clonotype was recorded only once. This sequence joins TRBV24-1 and TRBJ1-2, with D hard to call. Germline lookup yields CDR1 KGHDR and CDR2 SFDVKD. The length of the CDR3 is 14 residues. V lost 5 bases and J lost 1, with 10 bases in between. The CDR3 bases are TGTGCCACCAGTGGGAGCAGAATTAACTATGGCTACACCTTC. Protein sequence: CATSGSRINYGYTF.

In this sample, this clonotype turned up many times. This rearrangement joins TRBV2 to TRBJ2-1; TRBD2 matches 10 bases. This CDR3 spans 16 amino acids. Germline V gene lookup returns CDR1 SNHLY and CDR2 FYNNEI. Unmatched junction bases numbered 3, after V lost 1 base and J lost 3 bases. CDR3 sequence: CASSEGTSGYYNEQFF. The CDR3 bases are TGTGCCAGCAGTGAAGGGACTAGCGGATACTACAATGAGCAGTTCTTC.

This clonotype was recorded a few times. The gene calls are TRBV5-1 and TRBJ1-4, with TRBD1 matching 7 bases. CDR3 size: 17 residues. CDR1 SGHRS and CDR2 YFSETQ come from the germline V gene. With 4 bases clipped from V and 4 bases from J, the junction kept 13 bases outside the gene matches. The CDR3 spells CASSPGQADLYNEKLFF. In nucleotides, the CDR3 is TGCGCCAGCAGCCCAGGACAGGCGGACCTCTATAATGAAAAACTGTTTTTT.